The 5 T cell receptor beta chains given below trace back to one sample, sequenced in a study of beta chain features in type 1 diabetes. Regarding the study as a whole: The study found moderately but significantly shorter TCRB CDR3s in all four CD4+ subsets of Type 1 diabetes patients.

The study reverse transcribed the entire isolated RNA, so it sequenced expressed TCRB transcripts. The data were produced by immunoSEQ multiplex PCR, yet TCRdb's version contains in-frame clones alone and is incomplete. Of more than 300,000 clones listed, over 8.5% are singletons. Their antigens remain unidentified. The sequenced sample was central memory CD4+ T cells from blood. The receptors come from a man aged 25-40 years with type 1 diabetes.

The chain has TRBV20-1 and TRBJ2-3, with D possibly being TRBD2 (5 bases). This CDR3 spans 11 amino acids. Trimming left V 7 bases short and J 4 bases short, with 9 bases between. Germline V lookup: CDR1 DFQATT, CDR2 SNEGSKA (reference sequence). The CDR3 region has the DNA TGCAGTGGCGGGTACGCAGATACGCAGTATTTT. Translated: CSGGYADTQYF.

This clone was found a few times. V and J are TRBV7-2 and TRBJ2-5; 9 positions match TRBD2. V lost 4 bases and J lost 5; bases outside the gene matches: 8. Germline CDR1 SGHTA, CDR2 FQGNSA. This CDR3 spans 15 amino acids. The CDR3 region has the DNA TGTGCCAGCAGCTCGCGGGTAGCGGGAGACGAGACCCAGTACTTC. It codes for CASSSRVAGDETQYF.

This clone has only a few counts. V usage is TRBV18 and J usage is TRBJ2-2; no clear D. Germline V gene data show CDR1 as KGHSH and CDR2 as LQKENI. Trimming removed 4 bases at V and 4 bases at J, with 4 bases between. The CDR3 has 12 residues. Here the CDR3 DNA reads TGTGCCAGCTCACACAGCACCGGGGAGCTGTTTTTT. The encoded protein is CASSHSTGELFF.

In DNA form, the CDR3 reads TGCGCCAGCAGCTTGGGCTTTTCAGATGAAGCTTTCTTT. As protein: CASSLGFSDEAFF. The chain combines TRBV5-1 with TRBJ1-1; no definite D call. Trimming removed 0 bases at V and 7 bases at J, with 10 bases between. Germline CDR1 SGHRS, CDR2 YFSETQ. The CDR3 has 13 amino acids.

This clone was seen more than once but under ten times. The CDR3, as DNA: TGTGCCAGCTCACCATCTCCAGGGCCTAACACAGATACGCAGTATTTT. Its translation: CASSPSPGPNTDTQYF. The chain has TRBV18 and TRBJ2-3; D may be TRBD1 (5 bases). This CDR3 has 16 amino acids. The V and J ends lost 2 bases and 2 bases respectively, with 14 bases between them. Per germline, CDR1 KGHSH and CDR2 LQKENI. Complete variable domain (other parts from reference TRBV18 and TRBJ2-3): NAGVMQNPRHLVRRRGQEARLRCSPMKGHSHVYWYRQLPEEGLKFMVYLQKENIIDESGMPKERFSAEFPKEGPSILRIQQVVRGDSAAYFCASSPSPGPNTDTQYFGPGTRLTVL.